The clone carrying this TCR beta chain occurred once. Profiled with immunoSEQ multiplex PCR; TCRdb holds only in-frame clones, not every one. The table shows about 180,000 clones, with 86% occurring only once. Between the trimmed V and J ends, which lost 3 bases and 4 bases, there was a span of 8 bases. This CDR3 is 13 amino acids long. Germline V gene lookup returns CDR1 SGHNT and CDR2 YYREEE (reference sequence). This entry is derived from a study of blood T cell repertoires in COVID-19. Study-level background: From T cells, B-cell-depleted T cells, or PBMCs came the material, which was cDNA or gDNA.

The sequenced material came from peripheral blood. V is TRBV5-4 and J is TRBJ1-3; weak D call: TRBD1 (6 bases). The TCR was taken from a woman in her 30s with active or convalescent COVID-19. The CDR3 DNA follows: TGTGCCAGCAGCTCCGGACAGGGAAACACCATATATTTT. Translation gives CASSSGQGNTIYF.